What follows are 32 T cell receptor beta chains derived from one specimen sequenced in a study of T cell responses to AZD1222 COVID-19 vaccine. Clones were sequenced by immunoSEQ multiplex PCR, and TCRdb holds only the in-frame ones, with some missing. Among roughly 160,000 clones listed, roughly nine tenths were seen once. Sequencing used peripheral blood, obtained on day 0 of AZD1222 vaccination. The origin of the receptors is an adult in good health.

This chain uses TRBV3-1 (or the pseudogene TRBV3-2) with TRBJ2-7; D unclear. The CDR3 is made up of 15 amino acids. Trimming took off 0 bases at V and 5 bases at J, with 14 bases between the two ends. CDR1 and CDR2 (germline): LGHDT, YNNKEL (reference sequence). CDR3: CASSQEVPLGHEQYF. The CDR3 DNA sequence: TGTGCCAGCAGCCAAGAAGTCCCTTTGGGTCACGAGCAGTACTTC.

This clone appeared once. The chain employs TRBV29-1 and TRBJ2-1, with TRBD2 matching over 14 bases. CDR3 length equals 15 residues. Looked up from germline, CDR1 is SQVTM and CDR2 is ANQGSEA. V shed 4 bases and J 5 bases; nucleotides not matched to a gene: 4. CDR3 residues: CSVGGLAGENNEQFF. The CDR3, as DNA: TGCAGCGTTGGGGGACTAGCGGGAGAGAACAATGAGCAGTTCTTC.

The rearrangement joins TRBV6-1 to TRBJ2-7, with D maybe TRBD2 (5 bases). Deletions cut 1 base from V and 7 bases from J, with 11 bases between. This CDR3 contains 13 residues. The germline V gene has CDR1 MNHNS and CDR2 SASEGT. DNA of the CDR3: TGTGCCAGCAGTGAAGTTGGAGAGGGAGAGCAGTACTTC. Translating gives CASSEVGEGEQYF.

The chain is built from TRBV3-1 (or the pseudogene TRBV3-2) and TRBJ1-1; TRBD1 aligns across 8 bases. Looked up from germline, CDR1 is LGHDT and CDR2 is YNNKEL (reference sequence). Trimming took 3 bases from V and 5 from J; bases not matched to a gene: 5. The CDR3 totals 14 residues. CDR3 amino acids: CASSQQGAGTEAFF. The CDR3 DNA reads TGTGCCAGCAGCCAGCAGGGGGCGGGGACTGAAGCTTTCTTT.

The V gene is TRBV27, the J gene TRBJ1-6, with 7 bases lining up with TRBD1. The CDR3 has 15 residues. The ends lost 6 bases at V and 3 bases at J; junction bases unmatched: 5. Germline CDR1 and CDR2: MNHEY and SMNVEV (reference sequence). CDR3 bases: TGTGCCAGCAGAAAATGGGACAGCTATAATTCACCCCTCCACTTT. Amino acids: CASRKWDSYNSPLHF.

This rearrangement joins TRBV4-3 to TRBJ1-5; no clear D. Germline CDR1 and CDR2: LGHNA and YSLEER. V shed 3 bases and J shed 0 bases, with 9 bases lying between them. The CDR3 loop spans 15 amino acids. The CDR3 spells CASSQGHNSNQPQHF. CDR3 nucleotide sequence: TGCGCCAGCAGCCAGGGTCACAATAGCAATCAGCCCCAGCATTTT.

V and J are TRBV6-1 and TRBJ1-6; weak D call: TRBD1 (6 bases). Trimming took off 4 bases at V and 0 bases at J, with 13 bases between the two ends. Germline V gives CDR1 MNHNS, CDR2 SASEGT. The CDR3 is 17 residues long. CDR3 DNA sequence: TGTGCCAGCAGTGGGACAGCGTTAAGCTCCTATAATTCACCCCTCCACTTT. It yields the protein CASSGTALSSYNSPLHF.

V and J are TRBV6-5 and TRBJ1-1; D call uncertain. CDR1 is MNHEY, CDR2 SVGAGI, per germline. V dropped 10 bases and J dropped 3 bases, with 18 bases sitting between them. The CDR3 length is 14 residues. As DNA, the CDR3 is TGTGCCACCCAGGTCAGAGGTCGAGACACTGAAGCTTTCTTT. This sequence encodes CATQVRGRDTEAFF.

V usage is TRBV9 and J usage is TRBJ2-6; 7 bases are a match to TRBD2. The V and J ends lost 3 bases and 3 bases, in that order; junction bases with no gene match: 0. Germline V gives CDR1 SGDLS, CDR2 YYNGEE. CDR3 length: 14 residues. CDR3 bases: TGTGCCAGCAGCGCGGGGGGTGGGGCCAACGTCCTGACTTTC. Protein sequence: CASSAGGGANVLTF.

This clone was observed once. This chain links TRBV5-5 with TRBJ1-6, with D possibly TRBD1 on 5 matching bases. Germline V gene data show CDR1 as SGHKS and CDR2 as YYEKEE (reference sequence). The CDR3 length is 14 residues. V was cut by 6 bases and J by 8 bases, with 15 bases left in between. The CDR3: CASTSGTDYSPLHF. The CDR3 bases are TGTGCCAGCACCTCGGGGACGGACTATTCACCCCTCCACTTT.

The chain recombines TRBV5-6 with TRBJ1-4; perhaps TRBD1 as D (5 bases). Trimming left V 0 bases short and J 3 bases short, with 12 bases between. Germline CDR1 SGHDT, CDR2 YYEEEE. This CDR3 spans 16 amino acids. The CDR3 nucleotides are TGTGCCAGCAGCTTGGCCAGGGAGGGACCTAATGAAAAACTGTTTTTT. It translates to CASSLAREGPNEKLFF.

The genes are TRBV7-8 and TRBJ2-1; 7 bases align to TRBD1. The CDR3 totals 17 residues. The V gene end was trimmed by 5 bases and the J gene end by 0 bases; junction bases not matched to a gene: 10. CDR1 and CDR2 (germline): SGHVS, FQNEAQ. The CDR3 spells CASSPYPTGLSYNEQFF. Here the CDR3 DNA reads TGTGCCAGCAGCCCGTACCCGACAGGGCTCTCCTACAATGAGCAGTTCTTC.

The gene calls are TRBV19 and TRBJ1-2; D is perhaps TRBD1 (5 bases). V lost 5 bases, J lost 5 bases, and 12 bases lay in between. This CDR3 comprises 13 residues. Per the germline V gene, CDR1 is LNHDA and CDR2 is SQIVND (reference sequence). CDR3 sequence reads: CASSLRTLYGYTF. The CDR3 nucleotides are TGTGCCAGTAGTCTCCGGACACTATATGGCTACACCTTC.

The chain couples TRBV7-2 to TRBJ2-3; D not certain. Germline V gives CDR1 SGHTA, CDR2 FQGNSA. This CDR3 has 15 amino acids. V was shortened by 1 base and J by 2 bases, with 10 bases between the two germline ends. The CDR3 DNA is TGTGCCAGCAGCTTAGAGGCGGCTATCACAGATACGCAGTATTTT. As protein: CASSLEAAITDTQYF. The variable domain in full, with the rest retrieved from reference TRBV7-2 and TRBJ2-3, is GAGVSQSPSNKVTEKGKDVELRCDPISGHTALYWYRQSLGQGLEFLIYFQGNSAPDKSGLPSDRFSAERTGGSVSTLTIQRTQQEDSAVYLCASSLEAAITDTQYFGPGTRLTVL.

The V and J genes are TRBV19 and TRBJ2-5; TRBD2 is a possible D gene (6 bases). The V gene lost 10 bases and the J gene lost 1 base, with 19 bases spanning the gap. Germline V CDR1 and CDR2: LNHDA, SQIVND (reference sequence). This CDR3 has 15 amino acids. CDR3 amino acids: CATKALMGGQETQYF. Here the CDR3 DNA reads TGTGCCACAAAAGCCCTTATGGGAGGCCAAGAGACCCAGTACTTC. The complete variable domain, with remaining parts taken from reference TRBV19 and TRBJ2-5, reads DGGITQSPKYLFRKEGQNVTLSCEQNLNHDAMYWYRQDPGQGLRLIYYSQIVNDFQKGDIAEGYSVSREKKESFPLTVTSAQKNPTAFYLCATKALMGGQETQYFGPGTRLLVL.

The CDR3 sequence: CATSQANQPQHF. The DNA for the CDR3 is TGTGCCACCAGTCAGGCGAATCAGCCCCAGCATTTT. The chain carries TRBV24-1 and TRBJ1-5; D call uncertain. V lost 6 bases and J lost 4, with 6 bases in between. The CDR3 is 12 residues long. Germline CDR1 reads KGHDR; CDR2 reads SFDVKD.

CDR3: CASSQIGSRSISYEQYF. In DNA, the CDR3 is TGCGCCAGCAGTCAAATCGGCTCTCGGTCCATCTCCTACGAGCAGTACTTC. V usage is TRBV23-1 and J usage is TRBJ2-7; D not resolved. TRBV23-1 is marked as an open reading frame, function uncertain. The CDR3 extends over 17 amino acids. The V end was cut by 2 bases, the J end by 0 bases, with 17 bases between.

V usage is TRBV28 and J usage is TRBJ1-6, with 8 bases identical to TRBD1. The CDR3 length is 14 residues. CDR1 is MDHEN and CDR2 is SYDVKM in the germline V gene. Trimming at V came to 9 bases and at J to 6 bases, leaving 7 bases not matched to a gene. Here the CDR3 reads CASRQGLSNSPLHF. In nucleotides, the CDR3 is TGTGCCAGTCGACAGGGGCTCAGTAATTCACCCCTCCACTTT.

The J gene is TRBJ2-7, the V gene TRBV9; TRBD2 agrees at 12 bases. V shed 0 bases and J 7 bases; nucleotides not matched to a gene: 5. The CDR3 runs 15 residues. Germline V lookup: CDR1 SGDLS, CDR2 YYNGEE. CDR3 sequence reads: CASSVGLAGVEEQYF. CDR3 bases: TGTGCCAGCAGCGTAGGACTAGCGGGAGTTGAAGAGCAGTACTTC. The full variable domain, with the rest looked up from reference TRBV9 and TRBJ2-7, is DSGVTQTPKHLITATGQRVTLRCSPRSGDLSVYWYQQSLDQGLQFLIQYYNGEERAKGNILERFSAQQFPDLHSELNLSSLELGDSALYFCASSVGLAGVEEQYFGPGTRLTVT.

The CDR3 DNA reads TGTGCCAGCAGGGAGCCGGGACAGGGATTCTACGAGCAGTACTTC. Residues: CASREPGQGFYEQYF. The rearrangement joins TRBV2 to TRBJ2-7, with 9 bases matching TRBD1. The V and J ends lost 6 bases and 3 bases, in that order; junction bases with no gene match: 9. Germline loops: CDR1 SNHLY, CDR2 FYNNEI. The CDR3 length is 15 residues.

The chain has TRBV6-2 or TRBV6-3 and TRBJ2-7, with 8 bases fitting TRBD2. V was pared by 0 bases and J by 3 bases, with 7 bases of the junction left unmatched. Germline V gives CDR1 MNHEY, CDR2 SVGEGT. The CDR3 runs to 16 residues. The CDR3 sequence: CASSYSILSGNYEQYF. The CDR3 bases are TGTGCCAGCAGTTACTCGATCCTTAGCGGGAACTACGAGCAGTACTTC.

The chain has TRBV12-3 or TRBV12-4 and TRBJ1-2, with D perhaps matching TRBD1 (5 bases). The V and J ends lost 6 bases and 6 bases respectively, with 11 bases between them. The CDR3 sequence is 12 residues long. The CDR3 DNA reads TGTGCCAGCAGGATGGCAGGGAATGGCTACACCTTC. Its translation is CASRMAGNGYTF.

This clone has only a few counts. The DNA for the CDR3 is TGTGCCAGCAGGATAAGGGTGGGACACCTTAACACTGAAGCTTTCTTT. The encoded protein is CASRIRVGHLNTEAFF. This chain links TRBV27 with TRBJ1-1; a possible D gene is TRBD1 (6 bases). Trimming removed 6 bases at V and 2 bases at J, with 19 bases between. This CDR3 is 16 amino acids long. The germline gives CDR1 MNHEY, CDR2 SMNVEV (reference sequence).

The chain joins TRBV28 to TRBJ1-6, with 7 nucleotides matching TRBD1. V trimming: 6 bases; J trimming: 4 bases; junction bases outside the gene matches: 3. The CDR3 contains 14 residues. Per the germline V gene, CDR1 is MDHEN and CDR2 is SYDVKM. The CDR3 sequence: CASSLTGYNSPLHF. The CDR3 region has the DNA TGTGCCAGCAGCCTGACAGGGTATAATTCACCCCTCCACTTT.

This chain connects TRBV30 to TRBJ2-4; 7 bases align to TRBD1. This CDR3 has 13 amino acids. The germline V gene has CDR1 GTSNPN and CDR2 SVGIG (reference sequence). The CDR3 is CALEKGTEDIQYF. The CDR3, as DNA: TGTGCTTTGGAGAAGGGGACAGAGGACATTCAGTACTTC. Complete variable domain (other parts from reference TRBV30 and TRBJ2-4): SQTIHQWPATLVQPVGSPLSLECTVEGTSNPNLYWYRQAAGRGLQLLFYSVGIGQISSEVPQNLSASRPQDRQFILSSKKLLLSDSGFYLCALEKGTEDIQYFGAGTRLSVL.

CDR3 protein: CASSLEWLAGGQETQYF. CDR3 coding DNA: TGTGCCAGCAGCCTGGAATGGCTAGCGGGGGGCCAAGAGACCCAGTACTTC. This chain joins TRBV14 and TRBJ2-5; 11 bases are a match to TRBD2. CDR1 is SGHDN and CDR2 is FVKESK in the germline V gene. After removal of 4 bases from V and 1 base from J, the junction contained 8 bases not matched to a gene. The CDR3 spans 17 residues.

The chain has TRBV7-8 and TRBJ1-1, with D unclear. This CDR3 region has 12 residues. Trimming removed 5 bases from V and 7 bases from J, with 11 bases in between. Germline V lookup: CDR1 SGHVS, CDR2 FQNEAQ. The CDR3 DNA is TGTGCCAGCAGCCGTAAGCTATTTGAAGCTTTCTTT. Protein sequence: CASSRKLFEAFF. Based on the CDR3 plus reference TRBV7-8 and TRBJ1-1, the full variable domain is GAGVSQSPRYKVAKRGQDVALRCDPISGHVSLFWYQQALGQGPEFLTYFQNEAQLDKSGLPSDRFFAERPEGSVSTLKIQRTQQEDSAVYLCASSRKLFEAFFGQGTRLTVV.

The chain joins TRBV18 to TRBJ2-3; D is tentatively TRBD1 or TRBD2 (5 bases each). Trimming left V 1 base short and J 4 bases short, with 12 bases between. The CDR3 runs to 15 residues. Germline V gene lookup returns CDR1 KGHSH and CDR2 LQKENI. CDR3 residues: CASSPLQGTPDTQYF. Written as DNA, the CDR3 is TGTGCCAGCTCACCACTCCAAGGGACCCCAGATACGCAGTATTTT.

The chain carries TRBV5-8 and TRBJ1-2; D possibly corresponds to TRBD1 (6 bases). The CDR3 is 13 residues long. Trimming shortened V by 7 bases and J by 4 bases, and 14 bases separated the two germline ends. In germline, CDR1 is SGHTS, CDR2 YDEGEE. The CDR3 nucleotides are TGTGCCAGCTCAGGGGCAACCCTCTATGGCTACACCTTC. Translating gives CASSGATLYGYTF. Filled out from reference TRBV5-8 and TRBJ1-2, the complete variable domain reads EAGVTQSPTHLIKTRGQQATLRCSPISGHTSVYWYQQALGLGLQFLLWYDEGEERNRGNFPPRFSGRQFPNYSSELNVNALELEDSALYLCASSGATLYGYTFGSGTRLTVV.

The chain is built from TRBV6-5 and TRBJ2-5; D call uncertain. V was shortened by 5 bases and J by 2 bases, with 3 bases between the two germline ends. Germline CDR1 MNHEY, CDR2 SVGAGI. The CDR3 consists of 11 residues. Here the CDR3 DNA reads TGTGCCAGCAGTCGGCAAGAGACCCAGTACTTC. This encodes CASSRQETQYF.

CDR3 nucleotide sequence: TGTGCCAGCAGTTACCTGGGGCAGGCTTTCTTT. It is translated as CASSYLGQAFF. The V gene is TRBV6-2 or TRBV6-3, the J gene TRBJ1-1; possible D gene TRBD1, 5 bases. The CDR3 extends over 11 amino acids. V shed 2 bases and J shed 11 bases, with 9 bases lying between them. The germline V gene encodes CDR1 MNHEY and CDR2 SVGEGT.

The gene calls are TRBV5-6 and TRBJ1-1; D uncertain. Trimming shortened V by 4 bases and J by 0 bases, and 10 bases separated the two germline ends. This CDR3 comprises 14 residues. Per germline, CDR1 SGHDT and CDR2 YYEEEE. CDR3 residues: CASSVVGVNTEAFF. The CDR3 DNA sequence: TGTGCCAGCAGCGTGGTGGGCGTGAACACTGAAGCTTTCTTT. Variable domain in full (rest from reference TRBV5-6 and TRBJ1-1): DAGVTQSPTHLIKTRGQQVTLRCSPKSGHDTVSWYQQALGQGPQFIFQYYEEEERQRGNFPDRFSGHQFPNYSSELNVNALLLGDSALYLCASSVVGVNTEAFFGQGTRLTVV.